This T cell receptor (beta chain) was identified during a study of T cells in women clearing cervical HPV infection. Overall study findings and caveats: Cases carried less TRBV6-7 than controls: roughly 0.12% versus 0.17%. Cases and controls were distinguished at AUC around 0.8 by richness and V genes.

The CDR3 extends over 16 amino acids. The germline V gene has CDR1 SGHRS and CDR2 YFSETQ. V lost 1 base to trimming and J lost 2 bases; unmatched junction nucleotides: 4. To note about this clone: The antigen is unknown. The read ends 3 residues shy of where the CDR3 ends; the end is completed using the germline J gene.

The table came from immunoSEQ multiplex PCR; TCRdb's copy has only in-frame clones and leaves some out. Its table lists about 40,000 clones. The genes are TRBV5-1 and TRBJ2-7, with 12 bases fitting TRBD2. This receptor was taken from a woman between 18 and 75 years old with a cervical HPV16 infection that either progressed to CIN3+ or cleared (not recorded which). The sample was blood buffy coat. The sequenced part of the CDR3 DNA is TGCGCCAGCAGCTTGACTCTAGCGGGGGGGGCCTACGAG. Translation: CASSLTLAGGAYE. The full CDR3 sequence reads CASSLTLAGGAYEQYF. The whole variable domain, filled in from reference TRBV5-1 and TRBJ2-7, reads KAGVTQTPRYLIKTRGQQVTLSCSPISGHRSVSWYQQTPGQGLQFLFEYFSETQRNKGNFPGRFSGRQFSNSRSEMNVSTLELGDSALYLCASSLTLAGGAYEQYFGPGTRLTVT.